The 29 T cell receptor beta chains below were found in one sample sequenced in a study of T cell clonality in common variable immunodeficiency (dated by TCRdb to 2014 to 2015). Library creation used the immunoSEQ multiplex PCR assay. Imported from immuneACCESS, the table was reduced by TCRdb to in-frame sequences with V and J called. These copies leave out some clones; in studies compared against another copy, an unresolved V gene accounts for under half, and the cause of the remainder is not known. The data for this sample show 42,000 or so clones, each detected more than once. The biggest ten clones account for approximately 2% of the sample. Sequencing was performed on peripheral blood mononuclear cells. The receptors shown here come from a person aged 18 to 69 in good health.

This clone appeared many times. The read ends 3 residues early relative to the CDR3; the germline J gene fills the gap. The chain combines TRBV30 with TRBJ2-5; D gene unclear. The V gene's germline CDR1 is GTSNPN and CDR2 SVGIG (reference sequence). CDR3 length: 14 amino acids. The V and J ends lost 0 bases and 4 bases respectively, with 12 bases between them. The CDR3 sequence is CAWSVYPSPETQYF. The sequenced part of the CDR3 DNA is TGTGCCTGGAGTGTATATCCTTCCCCAGAGACC.

In this sample, this clone turned up many times. The sequence runs out 3 residues before the end of the CDR3; the remainder is reconstructed from the germline J gene. V and J are TRBV20-1 and TRBJ2-1; 15 bases match TRBD2. The length of the CDR3 is 19 residues. Per the germline V gene, CDR1 is DFQATT and CDR2 is SNEGSKA (reference sequence). Trimming removed 1 base from V and 1 base from J; junction bases left unmatched: 8. The CDR3 loop is CSARVRTSGGARSYNEQFF. The DNA read from the CDR3 is TGCAGTGCTAGAGTAAGGACTAGCGGGGGGGCTCGGTCCTACAATGAG.

This clone was counted a few times. The CDR3 end lies 3 residues beyond the end of the read and is filled in from the germline J gene. This rearrangement joins TRBV7-9 to TRBJ2-4, with 7 positions matching TRBD1. Germline-derived CDR1 and CDR2 are SEHNR and FQNEAQ (reference sequence). The CDR3 totals 13 residues. The CDR3 loop reads CASSTGTAYGQYF. The sequenced CDR3 bases are TGTGCCAGCAGCACCGGGACAGCCTATGGT.

This clone was observed at least ten times. Read sequence stops 3 residues before the CDR3 end, and the germline J gene provides the missing end. V is TRBV11-2 and J is TRBJ2-7; 7 bases fit TRBD1. CDR1 SGHAT and CDR2 FQNNGV come from the germline V gene. This CDR3 spans 15 amino acids. V lost 6 bases to trimming and J lost 0 bases; unmatched junction nucleotides: 8. CDR3 region: CASRSQGKGSYEQYF. The sequenced CDR3 bases are TGTGCCAGCAGGTCACAGGGGAAAGGCTCCTACGAG.

This clone was detected ten times or more. The read is 3 residues too short to cover the CDR3 end, so that end is filled in from the germline J gene. The chain couples TRBV7-2 to TRBJ2-7, with a tentative D call TRBD1 (5 bases). V was trimmed by 1 base and J by 2 bases, leaving 12 bases between them. CDR3 length equals 15 residues. The V gene's germline CDR1 is SGHTA and CDR2 FQGNSA. CDR3 sequence: CASSLGTQVTYEQYF. The sequenced part of the CDR3 DNA is TGTGCCAGCAGCTTAGGGACACAGGTGACCTACGAG. Based on the CDR3 plus reference TRBV7-2 and TRBJ2-7, the full variable domain is GAGVSQSPSNKVTEKGKDVELRCDPISGHTALYWYRQSLGQGLEFLIYFQGNSAPDKSGLPSDRFSAERTGGSVSTLTIQRTQQEDSAVYLCASSLGTQVTYEQYFGPGTRLTVT.

This clone has a count of ten or more. The CDR3 end lies 3 residues beyond the end of the read and is filled in from the germline J gene. This chain uses TRBV19 with TRBJ1-6, with D perhaps TRBD1 (5 bases). The CDR3 is 16 residues long. Germline loops: CDR1 LNHDA, CDR2 SQIVND (reference sequence). The V end lost 3 bases, the J end lost 3 bases, and 12 bases lay between the germline ends. The CDR3 here is CASSMRGPDYNSPLHF. The sequenced CDR3 bases are TGTGCCAGTAGTATGAGGGGTCCCGACTATAATTCACCC.

As regards this clone: With the read ending 3 residues before the CDR3 end, the germline J gene is used to fill in that end. This chain links TRBV10-2 with TRBJ2-3; weak D call: TRBD1 (5 bases). Trimming cost V 4 bases and J 6 bases, with 11 bases left between them. Germline loops: CDR1 WSHSY, CDR2 SAAADI. CDR3 size: 13 residues. CDR3 bases read: TGCGCCAGCAGTGTAGGGGTGGCCGATACG. Protein: CASSVGVADT. The whole CDR3 sequence reads CASSVGVADTQYF.

This clone has more than one count but fewer than ten. The read is 3 residues too short to cover the CDR3 end, so that end is filled in from the germline J gene. J is TRBJ1-5 and V is TRBV5-5, with TRBD1 matching over 7 bases. The ends lost 1 base at V and 5 bases at J; junction bases unmatched: 6. The germline gives CDR1 SGHKS, CDR2 YYEKEE (reference sequence). This CDR3 is built from 15 residues. CDR3 in amino acids: CASSLIGTEDQPQHF. Partial CDR3 DNA: TGTGCCAGCAGCTTGATCGGGACAGAAGATCAGCCC.

This clone was seen a handful of times. The read ends 3 residues before the CDR3 terminus; that terminus is restored from the germline J gene. The chain recombines TRBV7-2 with TRBJ2-2; D possibly corresponds to TRBD2 (7 bases). The germline CDR1 and CDR2 sequences are SGHTA and FQGNSA. This CDR3 region has 14 residues. The chain's CDR3 is CASSPQRGGEKLFF. The sequenced CDR3 bases are TGTGCCAGCAGCCCTCAAAGGGGGGGCGAAAAG.

On this clone: Read data end 3 residues before the CDR3 end; the end is taken from the germline J gene. V is TRBV7-9 and J is TRBJ1-2, with D perhaps matching TRBD1 (5 bases). Trimming took 1 base from V and 6 from J, leaving 9 bases between them. The V gene's germline CDR1 is SEHNR and CDR2 FQNEAQ (reference sequence). This CDR3 has 13 residues. The CDR3 region is CASSLVGGDGYTF. CDR3 DNA (partial): TGTGCCAGCAGCTTAGTGGGGGGAGATGGC.

This clone came up many times. The missing CDR3 end, 3 residues past where the read stops, is filled in from the germline J gene. The V and J genes are TRBV5-1 and TRBJ2-2, with 12 bases lining up with TRBD2. CDR3 length equals 17 residues. CDR1 SGHRS and CDR2 YFSETQ come from the germline V gene. V shed 0 bases, J shed 4 bases, and the junction held 4 bases outside the gene matches. The sequenced part of the CDR3 DNA is TGCGCCAGCAGCTTGGCTAGCGGGGGGGCCCTCACCGGGGAG. This encodes CASSLASGGALTGE. The CDR3 as a whole reads CASSLASGGALTGELFF.

This clone was counted only a few times. The read terminates 3 residues before the CDR3 end, so the remaining end is supplied by the germline J gene. V usage is TRBV19 and J usage is TRBJ1-5; maybe TRBD1 (5 bases). V was clipped by 3 bases and J by 8 bases, with 14 bases between them. Germline V gene lookup returns CDR1 LNHDA and CDR2 SQIVND (reference sequence). The CDR3 is 14 amino acids. The part of the CDR3 DNA that was read is TGTGCCAGTAGTATGGTGCACCGGGGGGAGCCC. Its translation: CASSMVHRGEP. The whole CDR3 reads CASSMVHRGEPQHF. Full variable domain (missing parts from reference TRBV19 and TRBJ1-5): DGGITQSPKYLFRKEGQNVTLSCEQNLNHDAMYWYRQDPGQGLRLIYYSQIVNDFQKGDIAEGYSVSREKKESFPLTVTSAQKNPTAFYLCASSMVHRGEPQHFGDGTRLSIL.

Concerning this clone: Read sequence stops 3 residues before the CDR3 end, and the germline J gene provides the missing end. This sequence joins TRBV2 and TRBJ2-2; D is unresolved. The CDR3 contains 14 residues. Germline CDR1 and CDR2: SNHLY and FYNNEI. Trimming removed 7 bases from V and 6 bases from J, with 15 bases in between. The sequenced CDR3 bases are TGTGCCAGCAACACCCCAGCAGGATCCGGGGAG. This codes for CASNTPAGSGE. The full CDR3 protein reads CASNTPAGSGELFF.

This clone was seen repeatedly, ten times or more. The observed sequence ends 3 residues before the CDR3 terminus, with the missing tail filled in from the germline J gene. V and J are TRBV6-1 and TRBJ1-2, with 7 bases identical to TRBD1. Germline CDR1 is MNHNS and CDR2 is SASEGT. V lost 2 bases to trimming and J lost 2 bases; unmatched junction nucleotides: 5. This CDR3 spans 15 amino acids. CDR3 sequence reads: CASSERQGGNYGYTF. The covered CDR3 bases are TGTGCCAGCAGTGAACGACAGGGAGGGAACTATGGC.

This clone was seen many times. This CDR3 is CASSVVEAFF. The CDR3 bases that were read are TGTGCCAGCAGTGTAGTTGAA. The gene calls are TRBV6-1 and TRBJ1-1; the D is unclear. The read terminates 3 residues before the CDR3 end, so the remaining end is supplied by the germline J gene. V was trimmed by 4 bases and J by 7 bases, leaving 4 bases between them. There are 10 residues in the CDR3. The germline V gene has CDR1 MNHNS and CDR2 SASEGT.

Comments on this clone: The read terminates 3 residues ahead of where the CDR3 ends, so the germline J gene completes it. J is TRBJ1-2 and V is TRBV30; D perhaps matches TRBD1 (6 bases). The CDR3 is made up of 15 amino acids. Germline V lookup: CDR1 GTSNPN, CDR2 SVGIG (reference sequence). The covered CDR3 bases are TGTGCCTGGACAGTCAGGGGATTGAGGGGGAATGAC. This gives the protein CAWTVRGLRGND. The whole CDR3 is CAWTVRGLRGNDYTF.

This clone was found many times. The read terminates 3 residues ahead of where the CDR3 ends, so the germline J gene completes it. The chain uses TRBV20-1 and TRBJ1-5; 11 bases line up with TRBD1. Germline trimming cut 1 base from V and 0 bases from J; bases unmatched to any gene: 5. The germline CDR1 and CDR2 sequences are DFQATT and SNEGSKA (reference sequence). CDR3 length equals 17 residues. The CDR3 DNA, read in part, is TGCAGTGCTAGAGGGACAGGGGGCCCATATAGCAATCAGCCC. This sequence encodes CSARGTGGPYSNQP. Given in full, the CDR3 is CSARGTGGPYSNQPQHF.

There are many counts of this clone. The CDR3 extends 3 residues past the end of the read, so its final part is completed from the germline J gene. The chain couples TRBV2 to TRBJ2-1, with 10 bases that match TRBD2. Germline CDR1 and CDR2: SNHLY and FYNNEI. The CDR3 extends over 16 amino acids. V lost 2 bases and J lost 9; bases outside the gene matches: 10. The covered CDR3 bases are TGTGCCAGCAGTGAATTGGCTAGCGGGAGTTCGGGTGAG. Its translation: CASSELASGSSGE. From start to end, the CDR3 is CASSELASGSSGEQFF.

This clone was observed many times. The read is 3 residues too short to cover the CDR3 end, so that end is filled in from the germline J gene. The chain has TRBV11-3 and TRBJ2-3; no clear D. The CDR3 covers 13 residues. V lost 4 bases and J lost 4, with 9 bases in between. CDR1 is SGHNT and CDR2 is YENEEA in the germline V gene. CDR3 in amino acids: CASSSSQSDTQYF. The CDR3 DNA, read in part, is TGTGCCAGCAGCTCTAGTCAGTCAGATACG.

This clone has a count of ten or more. The sequence runs out 3 residues before the end of the CDR3; the remainder is reconstructed from the germline J gene. The chain uses TRBV5-1 and TRBJ2-3; D perhaps matches TRBD1 (5 bases). V was trimmed by 0 bases and J by 0 bases, leaving 8 bases between them. Germline V gene lookup returns CDR1 SGHRS and CDR2 YFSETQ. The CDR3 runs to 15 residues. CDR3 amino acids: CASSLEAGSTDTQYF. The sequenced CDR3 bases are TGCGCCAGCAGCTTGGAGGCAGGGAGCACAGATACG.

Many counts were recorded for this clone. The CDR3 is cut off 3 residues early in the read; its end comes from the germline J gene. This chain uses TRBV14 with TRBJ2-7, with D unclear. Looked up from germline, CDR1 is SGHDN and CDR2 is FVKESK. Trimming left V 1 base short and J 3 bases short, with 10 bases between. The CDR3 is 14 residues long. The sequenced part of the CDR3 DNA is TGTGCCAGCAGCCAAGGGGCCCAATACTACGAG. Its translation is CASSQGAQYYE. The full CDR3 is CASSQGAQYYEQYF.

This clone has at least ten counts. The sequenced fragment ends 3 residues before the CDR3 boundary, so the rest is inferred from the germline J gene. V and J are TRBV10-3 and TRBJ2-2, with D possibly matching TRBD1 (6 bases). The ends were cut back, 6 bases at V and 5 bases at J, with 7 bases in the middle. The germline V gene has CDR1 ENHRY and CDR2 SYGVKD. The CDR3 extends over 12 amino acids. Incomplete CDR3 DNA: TGTGCCATCAGCACAGGGACCGGGGAG. Translating it yields CAISTGTGE. The complete CDR3 protein is CAISTGTGELFF.

This clone was observed at least ten times. A junction end diverges from the germline sequence, so it may reflect a read error. The observed sequence ends 3 residues before the CDR3 terminus, with the missing tail filled in from the germline J gene. V gene TRBV4-2 combines with J gene TRBJ2-7; 7 nucleotides align to TRBD2. The length of the CDR3 is 16 residues. Germline V gives CDR1 LGHNA, CDR2 YNFKEQ. The sequenced CDR3 bases are TGCGCCAGCAGCCAAGATGAGGCTAGCGGAGCCTACGAG. It encodes CASSQDEASGAYE. The whole CDR3 is CASSQDEASGAYEQYF.

This clone ranks as medium-sized. The read terminates 3 residues ahead of where the CDR3 ends, so the germline J gene completes it. The genes are TRBV20-1 and TRBJ1-1; the D gene is possibly TRBD1 (6 bases). Trimming cost V 5 bases and J 4 bases, with 11 bases left between them. The CDR3 consists of 12 residues. Germline V gene data show CDR1 as DFQATT and CDR2 as SNEGSKA (reference sequence). The DNA read from the CDR3 is TGCAGTGCTCCACAGGGTTTCACTGAA. It translates to CSAPQGFTE. The whole CDR3 protein reads CSAPQGFTEAFF.

The sample holds a few counts of this clone. Read sequence stops 3 residues before the CDR3 end, and the germline J gene provides the missing end. This chain links TRBV2 with TRBJ1-4, with a tentative D call TRBD1 (5 bases). CDR3 length: 15 residues. Germline V lookup: CDR1 SNHLY, CDR2 FYNNEI. V lost 2 bases and J lost 0, with 7 bases in between. The DNA read from the CDR3 is TGTGCCAGCAGTGAATTGACAGCAACTAATGAAAAA. Translation gives CASSELTATNEK. The CDR3 in full is CASSELTATNEKLFF.

In its sample, this clone was seen many times. With the read ending 3 residues before the CDR3 end, the germline J gene is used to fill in that end. The rearrangement links TRBV19 to TRBJ1-5; 8 bases align to TRBD1. Unmatched junction bases numbered 11, after V lost 7 bases and J lost 0 bases. This CDR3 spans 17 amino acids. Germline CDR1 LNHDA, CDR2 SQIVND (reference sequence). Incomplete CDR3 DNA: TGTGCCAGTAATTCCCGGACAGGGAGTTATAGCAATCAGCCC. It translates to CASNSRTGSYSNQP. The complete CDR3 sequence is CASNSRTGSYSNQPQHF. Full variable domain (remainder filled in from reference TRBV19 and TRBJ1-5): DGGITQSPKYLFRKEGQNVTLSCEQNLNHDAMYWYRQDPGQGLRLIYYSQIVNDFQKGDIAEGYSVSREKKESFPLTVTSAQKNPTAFYLCASNSRTGSYSNQPQHFGDGTRLSIL.

This clone was counted a few times. The read falls 3 residues short of the CDR3 end, and the missing part is taken from the germline J gene. The rearrangement links TRBV30 to TRBJ1-2; TRBD1 aligns across 10 bases. Germline CDR1 GTSNPN, CDR2 SVGIG (reference sequence). The CDR3 runs to 13 residues. The CDR3 bases that were read are TGTGCCTGGAGGGGGAGGACAGGGGGTGAC. The encoded protein is CAWRGRTGGD. The CDR3 in full is CAWRGRTGGDYTF.

Worth noting for this clone: The CDR3 goes on 3 residues after the read ends, and that part is filled in from the germline J gene. The chain couples TRBV19 to TRBJ2-4, with TRBD1 matching 11 bases. This CDR3 contains 15 residues. Germline CDR1 and CDR2: LNHDA and SQIVND (reference sequence). CDR3 bases read: TGTGCCAGCCGACCCCGGACAGGGGGCAACTATGGT. Protein sequence: CASRPRTGGNYG. The CDR3, in full, reads CASRPRTGGNYGQYF.

At least ten counts were recorded for this clone. The read comes to an end 3 residues before the CDR3 does, leaving the germline J gene to fill in the end. The V gene is TRBV2, the J gene TRBJ2-1; D perhaps matches TRBD2 (6 bases). Trimming took 6 bases from V and 1 from J, leaving 13 bases between them. This CDR3 contains 15 residues. Germline loops: CDR1 SNHLY, CDR2 FYNNEI. The CDR3 sequence is CASSRDSGSYNEQFF. The part of the CDR3 DNA that was read is TGTGCCAGCAGCCGGGACTCCGGTTCCTACAATGAG. Combining the CDR3 with reference TRBV2 and TRBJ2-1 gives the whole variable domain EPEVTQTPSHQVTQMGQEVILRCVPISNHLYFYWYRQILGQKVEFLVSFYNNEISEKSEIFDDQFSVERPDGSNFTLKIRSTKLEDSAMYFCASSRDSGSYNEQFFGPGTRLTVL.